The clone carrying this TCR beta chain was found many times. On each TCR cDNA molecule, a unique molecular identifier was present. In TCRdb, the 5' RACE reads were re-called with MiXCR into one record per CDR3 protein. The data hold some 52,000 distinct CDR3 sequences, with around 7% observed a single time. The V gene's germline CDR1 is SQVTM and CDR2 ANQGSEA. Trimming shortened V by 5 bases and J by 7 bases, and 18 bases separated the two germline ends. This CDR3 is 13 amino acids long. The sample originates from a study of spatial heterogeneity in lung cancer. Stated time point: sample taken at primary tumor resection. In each case, whole RNA from tumor, nontumor lung or frozen PBMC was sequenced unsorted.

The sequenced sample was PBMCs, obtained at surgery. The chain couples TRBV29-1 to TRBJ2-7; the D call may be TRBD1 or TRBD2 (6 bases each). This sequence originates from a female donor with early-stage non-small cell lung cancer. The chain's CDR3 is CSVSTGGDGEQYF. The DNA of the CDR3 is TGCAGCGTTTCGACAGGAGGGGATGGGGAGCAGTACTTC.